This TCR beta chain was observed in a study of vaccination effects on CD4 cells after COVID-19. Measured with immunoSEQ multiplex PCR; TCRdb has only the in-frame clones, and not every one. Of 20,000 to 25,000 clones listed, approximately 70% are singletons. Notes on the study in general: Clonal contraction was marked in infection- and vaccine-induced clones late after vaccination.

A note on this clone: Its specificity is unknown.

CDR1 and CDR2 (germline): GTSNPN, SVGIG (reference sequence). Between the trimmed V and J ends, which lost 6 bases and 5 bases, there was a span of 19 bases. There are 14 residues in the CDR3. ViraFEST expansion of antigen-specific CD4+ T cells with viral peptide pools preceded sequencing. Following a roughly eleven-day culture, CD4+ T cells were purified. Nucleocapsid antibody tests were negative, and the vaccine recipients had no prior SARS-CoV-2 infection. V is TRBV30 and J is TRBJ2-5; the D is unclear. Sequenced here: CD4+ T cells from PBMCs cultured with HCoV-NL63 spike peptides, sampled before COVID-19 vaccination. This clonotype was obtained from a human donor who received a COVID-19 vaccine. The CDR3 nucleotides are TGTGCCTGCAAAACCACGAAGGTTTGGGAGACCCAGTACTTC. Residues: CACKTTKVWETQYF.